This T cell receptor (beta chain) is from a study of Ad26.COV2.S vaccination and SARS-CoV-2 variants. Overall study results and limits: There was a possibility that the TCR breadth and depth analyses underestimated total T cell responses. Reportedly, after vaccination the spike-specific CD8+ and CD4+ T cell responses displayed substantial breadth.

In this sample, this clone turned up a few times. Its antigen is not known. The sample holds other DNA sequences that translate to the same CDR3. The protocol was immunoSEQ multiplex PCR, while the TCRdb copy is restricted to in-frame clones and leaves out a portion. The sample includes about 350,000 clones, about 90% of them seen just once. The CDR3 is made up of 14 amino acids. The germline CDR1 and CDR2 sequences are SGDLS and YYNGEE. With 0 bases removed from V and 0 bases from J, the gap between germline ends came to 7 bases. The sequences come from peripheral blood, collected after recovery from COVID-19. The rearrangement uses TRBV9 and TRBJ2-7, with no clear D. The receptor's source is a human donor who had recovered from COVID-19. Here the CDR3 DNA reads TGTGCCAGCAGCGTAGGGACGGACTCCTACGAGCAGTACTTC. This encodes CASSVGTDSYEQYF.